Listed below are T cell receptor beta chains from one sample, sequenced in a study of chemoradiotherapy in HPV16-positive cancers. Using immunoSEQ multiplex PCR, the repertoire was profiled, and TCRdb retains in-frame clones only, with some absent. The table includes roughly 19,000 clones, more than 75% detected once. Sequenced material: blood, taken from a patient who underwent chemoradiotherapy. The receptors were gathered from a human donor with HPV-associated anogenital cancer. The CDR3 runs from the conserved cysteine through the conserved F or W. Each record gives: V gene, clone size, J gene, D gene, CDR3 DNA, CDR3 protein. A D gene is named only where the DNA matches it firmly. Clone size is stated in some rows and not others, as once, few, many or a class when expanded.

TRBV5-4,medium-sized,TRBJ1-1,-,TGTGCCAGCAGCTTGTCTCATAACACTGAAGCTTTCTTT,CASSLSHNTEAFF
TRBV4-2,once,TRBJ1-2,-,TGTGCCAGCAGCCAAGATCAGGGACGGGATAACTATGGCTACACCTTC,CASSQDQGRDNYGYTF
TRBV9,-,TRBJ2-3,TRBD2,TGTGCCAGCAGCGTAGGAGGACTAGCGGGAGTTCGGGATACGCAGTATTTT,CASSVGGLAGVRDTQYF
TRBV5-6,-,TRBJ2-2,-,TGTGCCAGCCACCGTAGATCAGGGGAGCTGTTTTTT,CASHRRSGELFF
TRBV6-1,-,TRBJ2-7,TRBD2,TGTGCCAGCAGTGAAGGGGCTAGCGGGGTCCACGAGCAGTACTTC,CASSEGASGVHEQYF
TRBV5-6,-,TRBJ1-6,TRBD1,TGTGCCAGCAGCCCGGAGACAGGGGGCAGTTCACCCCTCCACTTT,CASSPETGGSSPLHF
TRBV18,-,TRBJ1-1,-,TGTGCCAGCTCACCAGTCTACATAAACACTGAAGCTTTCTTT,CASSPVYINTEAFF
TRBV9,-,TRBJ2-7,-,TGTGCCAGCAGCGTAGAAGCGAGAGCGGACGAGCAGTACTTC,CASSVEARADEQYF
TRBV19,-,TRBJ1-5,-,TGTGCCAGTAGAACCGGGCAGGGGCGCGATCAGCCCCAGCATTTT,CASRTGQGRDQPQHF
TRBV10-1,-,TRBJ1-5,-,TGCGCCAGCAGGGGCGGACAGAACATCCATCAGCCCCAGCATTTT,CASRGGQNIHQPQHF
TRBV6-1,-,TRBJ1-1,-,TGTGCCAGCACTGTCTGGGGATCCGGTGAAGCTTTCTTT,CASTVWGSGEAFF
TRBV7-6,-,TRBJ1-5,-,TGTGCCAGCGGCGATTTCAATCAGCCCCAGCATTTT,CASGDFNQPQHF
TRBV7-9,-,TRBJ1-2,-,TGTGCCAGCATCGAAACAAGGGGGTATGGCTACACCTTC,CASIETRGYGYTF
TRBV6-1,-,TRBJ2-2,-,TGTGCCAGCAGTGATCGTTGGAGGGCCCCTCTCACCGGGGAGCTGTTTTTT,CASSDRWRAPLTGELFF
TRBV19,-,TRBJ1-5,-,TGTGCCAGTAGTGGCGGAGCACGGCAGCCCCAGCATTTT,CASSGGARQPQHF
TRBV5-1,-,TRBJ1-4,-,TGCGCCAGCGCCGGGCCGGGAGCAACTAATGAAAAACTGTTTTTT,CASAGPGATNEKLFF
TRBV9,few,TRBJ2-5,-,TGTGCCAGCAGCGCACAGGGAATAGGGGAGACCCAGTACTTC,CASSAQGIGETQYF
TRBV19,-,TRBJ2-2,-,TGTGCCAGTAGTACCAGGGGGGTTACGAACACCGGGGAGCTGTTTTTT,CASSTRGVTNTGELFF
TRBV19,-,TRBJ1-2,-,TGTGCCAGTAGTACGATACAAAACTATGGCTACACCTTC,CASSTIQNYGYTF
TRBV5-6,-,TRBJ1-5,-,TGTGCCAGCAGCCTAAGGAGATCGGGGTTTCAGCCCCAGCATTTT,CASSLRRSGFQPQHF
TRBV15,-,TRBJ2-1,TRBD2,TGTGCCACCAGCAGAGACCGGGGGACTAGCGGGACTAGCTCCTACAATGAGCAGTTCTTC,CATSRDRGTSGTSSYNEQFF
TRBV27,-,TRBJ1-5,-,TGTGCCAGCGGAAACAGCGTACGAAATCAGCCCCAGCATTTT,CASGNSVRNQPQHF
TRBV5-4,-,TRBJ2-1,-,TGTGCCAGCAGCCCCCAGGACAATGAGCAGTTCTTC,CASSPQDNEQFF
TRBV6-1,-,TRBJ2-3,-,TGTGCCAGCAGTGAATCGAGACAGGCCACAGATACGCAGTATTTT,CASSESRQATDTQYF
TRBV4-3,-,TRBJ2-1,-,TGCGCCAGCAGCCAGATAATCGGGGCACGTTGGCAGTTCTTC,CASSQIIGARWQFF
TRBV4-3,-,TRBJ2-7,-,TGCGCCAGCAGCCAAGTTCTCGGGAAGTACGAGCAGTACTTC,CASSQVLGKYEQYF
TRBV7-9,-,TRBJ2-7,TRBD1,TGTGCCAGCAGGGAAATTGGGACAGGGATCTCCTACGAGCAGTACTTC,CASREIGTGISYEQYF
TRBV14,-,TRBJ1-3,-,TGTGCCAGCAGCCAAGTACCTGGAAACACCATATATTTT,CASSQVPGNTIYF
TRBV20-1,-,TRBJ1-2,-,TGCAGTGCTACACTGGCTTCAAGCTACACCTTC,CSATLASSYTF
TRBV9,-,TRBJ1-1,-,TGTGCCAGCAGCACCGACGTGGGGAACACTGAAGCTTTCTTT,CASSTDVGNTEAFF
TRBV6-6,-,TRBJ1-1,-,TGTGCCAGCAGTTACTCACCCCAGGCGCTGGGTGAAGCTTTCTTT,CASSYSPQALGEAFF
TRBV15,-,TRBJ2-4,-,TGTGCCACCAGCCGGTCGGCAAGCATTCAGTACTTC,CATSRSASIQYF
TRBV9,-,TRBJ2-3,TRBD1,TGTGCCAGCAGCGTAGGGGGGCAGGGGGCAGATACGCAGTATTTT,CASSVGGQGADTQYF
TRBV11-3,-,TRBJ2-2,-,TGTGCCAGCAGCTCGCGTTCGAACACCGGGGAGCTGTTTTTT,CASSSRSNTGELFF
TRBV30,once,TRBJ2-2,TRBD2,TGTGCCCGGGCCGCGGGGGGCACCGGGGAGCTGTTTTTT,CARAAGGTGELFF
TRBV4-1,-,TRBJ1-4,TRBD1,TGCGCCAGCAGCCAAGATCTGCGGGGCCGACAGGGGCCTAATGAAAAACTGTTTTTT,CASSQDLRGRQGPNEKLFF
TRBV19,-,TRBJ1-3,-,TGTGCCAGTAGTATAGGGGACACATCGGGCAACACCATATATTTT,CASSIGDTSGNTIYF
TRBV18,-,TRBJ1-3,-,TGTGCCAGCTCACCACCGGCAGGGGTTAAGGCTGGAAACACCATATATTTT,CASSPPAGVKAGNTIYF
TRBV7-2,few,TRBJ1-5,TRBD1,TGTGCCAGCAGCTTGACAGGGGGCCCCAATCAGCCCCAGCATTTT,CASSLTGGPNQPQHF
TRBV18,-,TRBJ2-3,TRBD2,TGTGCCAGCTCACCAGGGCTAGCGGGAGGCACAGATACGCAGTATTTT,CASSPGLAGGTDTQYF
TRBV6-5,-,TRBJ2-7,TRBD2,TGTGCCAGCAGTTCCTCGGGGGGGATCCACGAGCAGTACTTC,CASSSSGGIHEQYF
TRBV7-8,-,TRBJ2-7,-,TGTGCCAGCAGCCCCGGGGCCAGCGCAGGATACGAGCAGTACTTC,CASSPGASAGYEQYF
TRBV7-9,-,TRBJ2-7,TRBD1,TGTGCCAGCAGCTTAGGACAGGGTGGGGAGTACGAGCAGTACTTC,CASSLGQGGEYEQYF
TRBV7-9,-,TRBJ2-6,-,TGTGCCAGCAGCTTAGGGACAGTAACCTCTGGGGCCAACGTCCTGACTTTC,CASSLGTVTSGANVLTF
TRBV4-1,-,TRBJ2-7,TRBD2,TGCGCCAGCAGCCGAGCGGGACTCGGCAACGGGTACGAGCAGTACTTC,CASSRAGLGNGYEQYF
TRBV9,few,TRBJ2-2,-,TGTGCCAGCAGCGTAGTAAACGGCCCCACCGGGGAGCTGTTTTTT,CASSVVNGPTGELFF
TRBV9,few,TRBJ2-1,-,TGTGCCAGCAGCGTAGGGGGGGACTCCTACAATGAGCAGTTCTTC,CASSVGGDSYNEQFF
TRBV7-2,-,TRBJ1-5,TRBD1,TGTGCCAGCAGCTTAACAGGGGAGAGCAATCAGCCCCAGCATTTT,CASSLTGESNQPQHF
TRBV7-3,-,TRBJ2-1,TRBD2,TGTGCCAGCAGCCTGGGACTAGCGGGGCGAAAGGAGCAGTTCTTC,CASSLGLAGRKEQFF
TRBV19,-,TRBJ1-2,-,-,CASTSGQRALGYGYTF
TRBV6-1,-,TRBJ1-1,TRBD1,TGTGCCAGCAGCCTCGGGACAGGGGGGAACACTGAAGCTTTCTTT,CASSLGTGGNTEAFF
TRBV5-1,-,TRBJ2-5,TRBD1,TGCGCCAGCAGTCAGGGGGCTCGAGAGACCCAGTACTTC,CASSQGARETQYF
TRBV5-6,-,TRBJ2-3,TRBD1,TGTGCCAGCAGTAAACAGGGGGCCGGCACAGATACGCAGTATTTT,CASSKQGAGTDTQYF
TRBV4-1,once,TRBJ1-1,-,TGCGCCAGCAGCCAAGATACCGCAGGGAGGGTCACTGAAGCTTTCTTT,CASSQDTAGRVTEAFF
TRBV6-1,-,TRBJ2-3,TRBD1,TGTGCCAGCAGCTTACAGGGGGAGACAGATACGCAGTATTTT,CASSLQGETDTQYF